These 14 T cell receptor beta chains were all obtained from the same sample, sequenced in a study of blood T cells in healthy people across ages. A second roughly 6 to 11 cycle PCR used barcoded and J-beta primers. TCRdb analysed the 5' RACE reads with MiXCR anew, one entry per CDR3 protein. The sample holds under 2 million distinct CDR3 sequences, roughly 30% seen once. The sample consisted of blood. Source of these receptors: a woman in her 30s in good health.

Here the CDR3 DNA reads TGTGCCAGCAGCCAAGAGAGGGACCAGTACTTC. Encoded protein: CASSQERDQYF. This chain links TRBV3-1 with TRBJ2-5, with D possibly being TRBD2 (5 bases). The germline CDR1 and CDR2 sequences are LGHDT and YNNKEL (reference sequence). CDR3 size: 11 residues. Trimming cost V 0 bases and J 10 bases, with 6 bases left between them.

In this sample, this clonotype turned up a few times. CDR3 nucleotide sequence: TGTGCCAGCAGCCAAGGATTTGGGACAATCTATGAGCAGTACTTC. This gives the protein CASSQGFGTIYEQYF. The chain joins TRBV3-1 to TRBJ2-7; a weak D match, TRBD1 (6 bases). V lost 1 base, J lost 7 bases, and 17 bases lay in between. CDR1 is LGHDT and CDR2 is YNNKEL in the germline V gene (reference sequence). This CDR3 contains 15 residues.

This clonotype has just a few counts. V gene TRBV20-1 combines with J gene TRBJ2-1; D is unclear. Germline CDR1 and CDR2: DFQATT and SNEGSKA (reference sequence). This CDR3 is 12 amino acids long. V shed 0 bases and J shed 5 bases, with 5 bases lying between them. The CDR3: CSARETDNEQFF. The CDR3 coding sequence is TGCAGTGCTAGAGAAACCGACAATGAGCAGTTCTTC.

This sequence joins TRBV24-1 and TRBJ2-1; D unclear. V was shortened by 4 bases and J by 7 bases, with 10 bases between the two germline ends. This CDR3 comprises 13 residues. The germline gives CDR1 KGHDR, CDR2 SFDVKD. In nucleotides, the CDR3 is TGTGCCACCAGTGACCCTACAGAAAATGAGCAGTTCTTC. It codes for CATSDPTENEQFF.

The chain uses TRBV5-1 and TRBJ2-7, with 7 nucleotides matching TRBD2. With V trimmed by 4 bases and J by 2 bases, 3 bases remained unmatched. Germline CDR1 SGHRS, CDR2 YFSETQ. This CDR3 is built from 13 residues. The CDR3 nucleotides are TGCGCCAGCAGCCCAACTAGCGCCTACGAGCAGTACTTC. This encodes CASSPTSAYEQYF.

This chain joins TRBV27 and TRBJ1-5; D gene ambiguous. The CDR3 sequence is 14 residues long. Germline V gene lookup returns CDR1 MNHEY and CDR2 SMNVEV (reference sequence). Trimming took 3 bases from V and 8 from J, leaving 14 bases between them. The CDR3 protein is CASSLNRVGEPQHF. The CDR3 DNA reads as TGTGCCAGCAGTTTGAATAGGGTTGGGGAGCCCCAGCATTTT.

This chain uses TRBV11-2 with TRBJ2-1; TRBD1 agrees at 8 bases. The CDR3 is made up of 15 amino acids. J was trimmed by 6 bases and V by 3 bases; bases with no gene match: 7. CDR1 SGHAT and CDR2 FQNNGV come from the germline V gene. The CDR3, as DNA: TGTGCCAGCAGCTTTAGGGGCACAGGGGGCAATGAGCAGTTCTTC. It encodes CASSFRGTGGNEQFF. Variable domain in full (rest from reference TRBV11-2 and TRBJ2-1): EAGVAQSPRYKIIEKRQSVAFWCNPISGHATLYWYQQILGQGPKLLIQFQNNGVVDDSQLPKDRFSAERLKGVDSTLKIQPAKLEDSAVYLCASSFRGTGGNEQFFGPGTRLTVL.

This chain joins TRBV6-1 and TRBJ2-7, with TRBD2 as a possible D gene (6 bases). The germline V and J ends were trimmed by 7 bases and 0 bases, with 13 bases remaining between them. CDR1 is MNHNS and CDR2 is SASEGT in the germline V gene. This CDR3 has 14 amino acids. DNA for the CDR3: TGTGCCAGCACCCGGGGGACCTCCTCCTACGAGCAGTACTTC. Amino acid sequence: CASTRGTSSYEQYF.

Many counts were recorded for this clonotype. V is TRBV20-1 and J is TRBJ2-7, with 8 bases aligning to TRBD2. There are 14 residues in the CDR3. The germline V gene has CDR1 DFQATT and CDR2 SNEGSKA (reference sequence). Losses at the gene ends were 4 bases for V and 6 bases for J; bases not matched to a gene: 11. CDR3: CSAISGGPKSEQYF. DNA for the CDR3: TGCAGTGCTATATCGGGAGGGCCTAAATCCGAGCAGTACTTC.

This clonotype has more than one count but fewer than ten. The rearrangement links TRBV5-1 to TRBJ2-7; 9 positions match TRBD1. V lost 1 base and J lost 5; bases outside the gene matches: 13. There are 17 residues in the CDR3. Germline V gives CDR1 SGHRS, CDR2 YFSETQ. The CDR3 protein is CASSLNLPGQGFHEQYF. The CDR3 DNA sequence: TGCGCCAGCAGCTTGAATCTACCGGGACAGGGATTCCACGAGCAGTACTTC.

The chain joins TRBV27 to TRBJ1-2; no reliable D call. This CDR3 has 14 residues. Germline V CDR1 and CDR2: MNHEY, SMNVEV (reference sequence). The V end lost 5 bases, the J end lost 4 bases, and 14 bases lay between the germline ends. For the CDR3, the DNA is TGTGCCAGCAGTCCCACCGGACCAATCTATGGCTACACCTTC. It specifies CASSPTGPIYGYTF.

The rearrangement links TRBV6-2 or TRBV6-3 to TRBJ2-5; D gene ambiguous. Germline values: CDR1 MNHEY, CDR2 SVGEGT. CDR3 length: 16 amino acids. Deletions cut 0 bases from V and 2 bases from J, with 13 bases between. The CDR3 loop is CASSYSSFMGQETQYF. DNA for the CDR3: TGTGCCAGCAGTTACTCATCTTTCATGGGACAAGAGACCCAGTACTTC.

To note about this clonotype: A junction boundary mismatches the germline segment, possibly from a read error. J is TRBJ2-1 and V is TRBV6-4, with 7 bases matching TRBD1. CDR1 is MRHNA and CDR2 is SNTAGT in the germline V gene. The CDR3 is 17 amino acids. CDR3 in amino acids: CASTDPGQVRTYNEQFF. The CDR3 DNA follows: TGTGCCAGCACTGACCCCGGACAGGTCAGGACCTACAATGAGCAGTTCTTC.

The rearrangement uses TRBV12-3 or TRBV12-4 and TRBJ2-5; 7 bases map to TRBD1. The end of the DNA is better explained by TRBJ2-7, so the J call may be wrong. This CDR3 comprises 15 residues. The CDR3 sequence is CASSFGAGGFYEQYF. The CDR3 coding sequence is TGTGCCAGCAGTTTCGGGGCAGGGGGTTTTTACGAGCAGTACTTC.